This passage covers 3 T cell receptor beta chains from one sample sequenced in a study of low-dose radiotherapy and immunotherapy resistance in tumors. First-strand cDNA used TRAV- and TRBV-specific primers, covering alpha and beta chains. Amplification, which lasted around 18 PCR cycles, used a constant-region primer and V-primer adapter to amplify TCRs. Using its own MiXCR run on the reads, TCRdb lists one record per CDR3 protein. The repertoire holds around 84,000 distinct CDR3 sequences, with less than 20% as singletons. Time point: after trial treatment. This sample's treatment: LDRT plus nivolumab, ipilimumab, low-dose cyclophosphamide and aspirin (RACIN trial). Source: PBMCs, taken after low-dose radiotherapy plus immunotherapy. These TCRs come from a male donor with prostate cancer.

This clonotype was observed many times. The chain joins TRBV7-2 to TRBJ1-6, with no clear D. Per the germline V gene, CDR1 is SGHTA and CDR2 is FQGNSA. This CDR3 spans 14 amino acids. V was cut by 0 bases and J by 7 bases, with 7 bases left in between. CDR3 in DNA: TGTGCCAGCAGCTTAGCAGGGTACAATTCACCCCTCCACTTT. Translated, it gives CASSLAGYNSPLHF.

In this sample, this clonotype turned up many times. V is TRBV29-1 and J is TRBJ2-1; D gene ambiguous. CDR1 is SQVTM, CDR2 ANQGSEA, per germline. The CDR3 runs to 8 residues. Trimming shortened V by 1 base and J by 13 bases, and 2 bases separated the two germline ends. CDR3 nucleotide sequence: TGCAGCGTTGAAGGTCAGTTCTTC. Translation gives CSVEGQFF.

This clonotype was detected ten times or more. The J gene is TRBJ2-5, the V gene TRBV7-2, with 9 bases identical to TRBD1. This CDR3 region has 15 residues. Germline trimming cut 0 bases from V and 6 bases from J; bases unmatched to any gene: 5. Germline V gene lookup returns CDR1 SGHTA and CDR2 FQGNSA. The CDR3 loop is CASSLAQGAFQTQYF. The CDR3 DNA reads TGTGCCAGCAGCTTAGCACAGGGGGCTTTCCAGACCCAGTACTTC. The full variable domain, its missing parts supplied by reference TRBV7-2 and TRBJ2-5, is GAGVSQSPSNKVTEKGKDVELRCDPISGHTALYWYRQSLGQGLEFLIYFQGNSAPDKSGLPSDRFSAERTGGSVSTLTIQRTQQEDSAVYLCASSLAQGAFQTQYFGPGTRLLVL.